Listed here are 20 T cell receptor beta chains from one sample, sequenced in a study of T cell repertoires in cytomegalovirus infection. The antigens these receptors bind are not known. Via MiXCR, TCRdb re-called the reads, giving one row per CDR3 protein. The repertoire includes a few hundred thousand distinct CDR3 sequences, about 27% of them detected once, and 20% sits in the top ten. The input for sequencing was cultured PBMCs, taken from culture after CMV antigen stimulation. The source is a human donor in good health (CMV status not recorded). Some clones in this sample may be carry-over from other donors' samples.

The chain combines TRBV4-2 with TRBJ1-3; 8 bases are shared with TRBD1. Germline loops: CDR1 LGHNA, CDR2 YNFKEQ. V lost 2 bases and J lost 2; bases outside the gene matches: 5. The CDR3 is made up of 16 amino acids. This CDR3 reads CASSQTSTGAGNTIYF. The CDR3 region has the DNA TGTGCCAGCAGCCAAACCTCGACAGGGGCTGGAAACACCATATATTTT.

This clonotype was counted a few times. V gene TRBV2 combines with J gene TRBJ2-7; D is possibly TRBD2 (6 bases). The V end lost 3 bases, the J end lost 2 bases, and 14 bases lay between the germline ends. The CDR3 spans 15 residues. Germline V gene lookup returns CDR1 SNHLY and CDR2 FYNNEI. This CDR3 is CASSDRRVRAYEQYF. The DNA of the CDR3 is TGTGCCAGCAGTGATAGGAGGGTGAGGGCCTACGAGCAGTACTTC.

The chain uses TRBV4-2 and TRBJ1-1, with D unclear. V was cut by 0 bases and J by 2 bases, with 10 bases left in between. Per the germline V gene, CDR1 is LGHNA and CDR2 is YNFKEQ. The CDR3 is 15 residues long. This CDR3 is CASSQDRTGNTEAFF. Written as DNA, the CDR3 is TGTGCCAGCAGCCAAGATAGGACGGGAAACACTGAAGCTTTCTTT.

This clonotype was detected a few times. This chain joins TRBV10-3 and TRBJ2-3, with 10 bases fitting TRBD1. The V gene's germline CDR1 is ENHRY and CDR2 SYGVKD. The CDR3 runs 16 residues. V trimming: 0 bases; J trimming: 5 bases; junction bases outside the gene matches: 5. In nucleotides, the CDR3 is TGTGCCATCAGTGAGTCAGCGACAGGGGGCCGAGATACGCAGTATTTT. It encodes CAISESATGGRDTQYF.

The V call is TRBV9, the J call TRBJ1-1; 8 bases are shared with TRBD1. V lost 0 bases, J lost 1 base, and 2 bases stayed unmatched. CDR1 and CDR2 (germline): SGDLS, YYNGEE. CDR3 length equals 15 residues. CDR3 amino acids: CASSVAGGSNTEAFF. The CDR3, as DNA: TGTGCCAGCAGCGTAGCAGGGGGCTCGAACACTGAAGCTTTCTTT.

This rearrangement joins TRBV5-1 to TRBJ2-2; no definite D call. The CDR3 has 16 amino acids. V dropped 5 bases and J dropped 1 base, with 15 bases sitting between them. In germline, CDR1 is SGHRS, CDR2 YFSETQ. The CDR3 DNA reads TGCGCCAGCAGGGGTACCCGGGCCGAGAACACCGGGGAGCTGTTTTTT. It is translated as CASRGTRAENTGELFF.

This clonotype was recorded at least ten times. The rearrangement joins TRBV7-7 to TRBJ1-1, with TRBD1 identical over 8 bases. V dropped 4 bases and J dropped 1; count of bases not matched to a gene: 8. This CDR3 has 16 residues. In germline, CDR1 is SSHAT, CDR2 FNYEAQ (reference sequence). For the CDR3, the DNA is TGTGCCAGCAGCTCCCCCGTCGGGACAGGGAACACTGAAGCTTTCTTT. This translates into CASSSPVGTGNTEAFF.

V and J are TRBV2 and TRBJ1-1; D unclear. CDR3 length equals 14 residues. With 1 base removed from V and 1 base from J, the gap between germline ends came to 7 bases. The germline V gene has CDR1 SNHLY and CDR2 FYNNEI. Written as DNA, the CDR3 is TGTGCCAGCAGTGAAGAGATAGAGAACACTGAAGCTTTCTTT. The encoded protein is CASSEEIENTEAFF.

This clonotype was seen a few times. The rearrangement uses TRBV7-9 and TRBJ1-1, with D maybe TRBD1 (5 bases). Germline V gene lookup returns CDR1 SEHNR and CDR2 FQNEAQ (reference sequence). The V end was cut by 4 bases, the J end by 0 bases, with 12 bases between. This CDR3 has 15 residues. The CDR3 sequence is CASSSTAFMNTEAFF. As DNA, the CDR3 is TGTGCCAGCAGCTCGACAGCTTTTATGAACACTGAAGCTTTCTTT.

CDR3 sequence (DNA): TGTGCCAGCAGTAGCCCAGAGGCAACTAATGAAAAACTGTTTTTT. Protein product: CASSSPEATNEKLFF. The chain links TRBV6-6 to TRBJ1-4; D is ambiguous. Germline V gene lookup returns CDR1 MNHNY and CDR2 SVGAGI (reference sequence). The CDR3 extends over 15 amino acids. V lost 5 bases and J 0 bases, leaving 10 bases between the germline ends.

The chain couples TRBV7-9 to TRBJ2-5, with D perhaps TRBD1 or TRBD2 (6 bases each). V was pared by 0 bases and J by 4 bases, with 12 bases between. This CDR3 has 15 amino acids. Germline CDR1 reads SEHNR; CDR2 reads FQNEAQ (reference sequence). The CDR3 DNA sequence: TGTGCCAGCAGCTTAGCGGTCAGGGGAGGAGAGACCCAGTACTTC. Translation: CASSLAVRGGETQYF.

This clonotype showed up just a few times. This sequence joins TRBV6-1 and TRBJ1-1; D is unresolved. The V gene lost 2 bases and the J gene lost 5 bases, with 9 bases spanning the gap. In germline, CDR1 is MNHNS, CDR2 SASEGT. The CDR3 runs to 13 residues. CDR3 loop: CASSETAGTEAFF. DNA of the CDR3: TGTGCCAGCAGTGAAACGGCGGGGACTGAAGCTTTCTTT.

This chain joins TRBV28 and TRBJ2-7; maybe TRBD1 (6 bases). Germline CDR1 MDHEN, CDR2 SYDVKM. Between the trimmed V and J ends, which lost 4 bases and 3 bases, there was a span of 13 bases. CDR3 length equals 14 residues. CDR3 coding DNA: TGTGCCAGCAGTTCCCAGGGGAGATACTACGAGCAGTACTTC. Translation gives CASSSQGRYYEQYF.

The chain has TRBV7-2 and TRBJ2-3, with TRBD2 identical over 9 bases. The CDR3 runs to 14 residues. Looked up from germline, CDR1 is SGHTA and CDR2 is FQGNSA. The V gene end was trimmed by 1 base and the J gene end by 8 bases; junction bases not matched to a gene: 4. DNA of the CDR3: TGTGCCAGCAGCTTAGGGGGACTAGCAGTTACGCAGTATTTT. This translates into CASSLGGLAVTQYF.

This clonotype was detected only a few times. This chain links TRBV7-2 with TRBJ1-4; tentatively, D is TRBD1 (5 bases). The CDR3 runs to 17 residues. Germline V CDR1 and CDR2: SGHTA, FQGNSA. V was shortened by 2 bases and J by 4 bases, with 17 bases between the two germline ends. CDR3 amino acids: CASSLKGHDGLNEKLFF. CDR3 DNA: TGTGCCAGCAGCTTAAAAGGACACGATGGGCTTAATGAAAAACTGTTTTTT. Full variable domain (outside the CDR3, taken from reference TRBV7-2 and TRBJ1-4): GAGVSQSPSNKVTEKGKDVELRCDPISGHTALYWYRQSLGQGLEFLIYFQGNSAPDKSGLPSDRFSAERTGGSVSTLTIQRTQQEDSAVYLCASSLKGHDGLNEKLFFGSGTQLSVL.

The DNA of the CDR3 is TGTGCCAGCAGCGTGAAAGCGGGGGGACCCCCGGATACGCAGTATTTT. Amino acids: CASSVKAGGPPDTQYF. The chain recombines TRBV9 with TRBJ2-3; 9 bases match TRBD2. V dropped 2 bases and J dropped 6; count of bases not matched to a gene: 10. The CDR3 consists of 16 residues. CDR1 SGDLS and CDR2 YYNGEE come from the germline V gene.

The V and J genes are TRBV7-8 and TRBJ2-6; TRBD2 matches at 13 bases. The CDR3 has 18 amino acids. Germline CDR1 SGHVS, CDR2 FQNEAQ. Losses at the gene ends were 6 bases for V and 2 bases for J; bases not matched to a gene: 7. The CDR3, as DNA: TGTGCCAGCAGTTTCACTAGCGGGAGGGCCACTGGGGCCAACGTCCTGACTTTC. Protein sequence: CASSFTSGRATGANVLTF.

The rearrangement links TRBV4-2 to TRBJ1-6; D uncertain. This CDR3 comprises 17 residues. Germline CDR1 reads LGHNA; CDR2 reads YNFKEQ. V dropped 1 base and J dropped 9 bases, with 19 bases sitting between them. The chain's CDR3 is CASSQVSRVRASSPLHF. The CDR3 bases are TGTGCCAGCAGCCAAGTGTCGAGGGTTCGCGCCTCTTCACCCCTCCACTTT.

In its sample, this clonotype was seen a few times. The chain couples TRBV20-1 to TRBJ1-4, with 7 positions matching TRBD1. The CDR3 totals 14 residues. Losses at the gene ends were 5 bases for V and 4 bases for J; bases not matched to a gene: 7. Germline CDR1 DFQATT, CDR2 SNEGSKA (reference sequence). This CDR3 is CSAPIGTDNEKLFF. CDR3 sequence (DNA): TGCAGTGCTCCAATAGGGACAGATAATGAAAAACTGTTTTTT.

This sequence joins TRBV27 and TRBJ1-2; 7 bases map to TRBD1. The CDR3 length is 14 residues. Trimming took 5 bases from V and 4 from J; bases not matched to a gene: 7. Germline V lookup: CDR1 MNHEY, CDR2 SMNVEV (reference sequence). The CDR3 DNA reads as TGTGCCAGCAGTGTTCGCAGGGGGTCCTATGGCTACACCTTC. Protein sequence: CASSVRRGSYGYTF.